These T cell receptor beta chains were read from a single sample in a study of control samples from healthy donors and cancer patients. Only in-frame clones appear in the TCRdb table, and some are missing; sequencing was by immunoSEQ multiplex PCR. In the table there are roughly 130,000 clones, approximately 90% of which are singletons. Sequencing was carried out using blood. The receptors come from a man aged 18 to 29 in good health. The CDR3 runs from the conserved cysteine through the conserved F or W. D genes are given only for firm matches. For some rows the clone size is stated as once, few or many, or as a class when expanded; others skip it.

V: TRBV5-4; D: NA; size: few; J: TRBJ1-2; DNA: TGTGCCAGCAGCTTGACTAACAGTCTCATCTATGGCTACACCTTC; CDR3: CASSLTNSLIYGYTF
V: TRBV7-9; D: NA; size: NA; J: TRBJ2-1; DNA: TGTGCCAGCAGCTCCCCGGCAGCCTACAATGAGCAGTTCTTC; CDR3: CASSSPAAYNEQFF
V: TRBV6-1; D: NA; size: NA; J: TRBJ1-2; DNA: TGTGCCAGCAGTGAAGGCCTGACTTCGCTAGGGGGCTATGGCTACACCTTC; CDR3: CASSEGLTSLGGYGYTF
V: TRBV19; D: NA; size: NA; J: TRBJ2-7; DNA: TGTGCCAGTAGTTTGGGTAACGAGCAGTACTTC; CDR3: CASSLGNEQYF
V: TRBV4-1; D: NA; size: once; J: TRBJ1-3; DNA: TGCGCCAGCAGCCAAAAAATTCTCGGACACCAAGTCTCTGGAAACACCATATATTTT; CDR3: CASSQKILGHQVSGNTIYF
V: TRBV5-4; D: NA; size: NA; J: TRBJ2-1; DNA: TGTGCCAGCAGCCCCGGGACCGAGTGGGGGCAGTTCTTC; CDR3: CASSPGTEWGQFF
V: TRBV6-4; D: NA; size: NA; J: TRBJ1-2; DNA: TGTGCCAGCAGGGAGATCCCTCATGGCTACACCTTC; CDR3: CASREIPHGYTF
V: TRBV5-1; D: NA; size: NA; J: TRBJ2-3; DNA: TGCGCCAGCAGCTTGGAAGGGATTAGCACAGATACGCAGTATTTT; CDR3: CASSLEGISTDTQYF
V: TRBV19; D: TRBD1; size: NA; J: TRBJ2-7; DNA: TGTGCCAGTAGTCCAGGGGCAGGGGGCTCCTACGAGCAGTACTTC; CDR3: CASSPGAGGSYEQYF
V: TRBV27; D: NA; size: NA; J: TRBJ1-6; DNA: TGTGCCAGCAGTTTACGGCAGGGAACCTCACCCCTCCACTTT; CDR3: CASSLRQGTSPLHF
V: TRBV7-9; D: NA; size: NA; J: TRBJ1-6; DNA: TGTGCCAGCAGCTTAGGCGGCTCCTATAATTCACCCCTCCACTTT; CDR3: CASSLGGSYNSPLHF
V: TRBV10-1; D: NA; size: NA; J: TRBJ1-1; DNA: TGCGCCAGCAGTGAGTCGCCGCGTCCGGGGACTGAAGCTTTCTTT; CDR3: CASSESPRPGTEAFF
V: TRBV27; D: NA; size: NA; J: TRBJ2-1; DNA: TGTGCCAGCAGTATTACGGGGTACAATGAGCAGTTCTTC; CDR3: CASSITGYNEQFF
V: TRBV20-1; D: TRBD2; size: NA; J: TRBJ2-7; DNA: TGCAGTGCTAGTAAAGGGACTAGGCCGGAGGAGCAGTACTTC; CDR3: CSASKGTRPEEQYF
V: TRBV30; D: NA; size: once; J: TRBJ1-1; DNA: TGTGCCTGGAGTCGATCGGAAAACACTGAAGCTTTCTTT; CDR3: CAWSRSENTEAFF
V: TRBV19; D: TRBD1; size: NA; J: TRBJ1-5; DNA: TGTGCCAGTAGTCGACAGGGGCAACAGCCCCAGCATTTT; CDR3: CASSRQGQQPQHF
V: TRBV11-3; D: NA; size: NA; J: TRBJ2-2; DNA: TGTGCCAGCAGCCCCCTATGGGGGTACGGGGAGCTGTTTTTT; CDR3: CASSPLWGYGELFF
V: TRBV4-1; D: NA; size: NA; J: TRBJ1-4; DNA: TGCGCCAGCAGCCAGACTCCAGGCCCACCAACTAATGAAAAACTGTTTTTT; CDR3: CASSQTPGPPTNEKLFF
V: TRBV11-2; D: NA; size: NA; J: TRBJ2-5; DNA: TGTGCCAGCAGCGCCTACAGGGTGGATTGGCAAGAGACCCAGTACTTC; CDR3: CASSAYRVDWQETQYF
V: TRBV5-8; D: NA; size: few; J: TRBJ1-5; DNA: TGTGCCAGCCATTGGAGTCAGCTCCAGCATTTT; CDR3: CASHWSQLQHF
V: TRBV2; D: NA; size: NA; J: TRBJ1-3; DNA: TGTGCCAGCAGTGGGGTCCCCCTTTTCTCTGGAAACACCATATATTTT; CDR3: CASSGVPLFSGNTIYF
V: TRBV6-5; D: NA; size: once; J: TRBJ1-4; DNA: TGTGCCAGCAGTTACCGGGGGGGGGATGAAAAACTGTTTTTT; CDR3: CASSYRGGDEKLFF
V: TRBV19; D: TRBD1; size: NA; J: TRBJ1-2; DNA: TGTGCCAGCTTCCCGGGACAGCATAACTATGGCTACACCTTC; CDR3: CASFPGQHNYGYTF
V: TRBV9; D: TRBD2; size: NA; J: TRBJ2-5; DNA: TGTGCCAGCAGCGTAGGCGAGAGGGACTATAAAGAGACCCAGTACTTC; CDR3: CASSVGERDYKETQYF
V: TRBV12-3/TRBV12-4; D: NA; size: NA; J: TRBJ1-4; DNA: TGTGCCAGCAGTCGGGGTGCTGGAGAAAAACTGTTTTTT; CDR3: CASSRGAGEKLFF
V: TRBV5-4; D: NA; size: NA; J: TRBJ1-5; DNA: TGTGCCAGCAGCCTAGATCAGCCCCAGCATTTT; CDR3: CASSLDQPQHF
V: TRBV29-1; D: NA; size: NA; J: TRBJ2-2; DNA: TGCAGCGTTACGGGACACTCGGTTTTCGGGGAGCTGTTTTTT; CDR3: CSVTGHSVFGELFF
V: TRBV5-1; D: NA; size: NA; J: TRBJ2-1; DNA: TGCGCCAGCAGCTTGGTTTCAGGGGAAGGGGTCTCCTACAATGAGCAGTTCTTC; CDR3: CASSLVSGEGVSYNEQFF
V: TRBV1; D: NA; size: NA; J: TRBJ2-5; DNA: TGCACCAGCAGCCGGACAGGGACTAGCGGGACCCAAGAGACCCAGTACTTC; CDR3: CTSSRTGTSGTQETQYF
V: TRBV5-1; D: TRBD2; size: NA; J: TRBJ2-1; DNA: TGCGCCAGCAGCTTGGGGCCGGGGGGGCTGTACAATGAGCAGTTCTTC; CDR3: CASSLGPGGLYNEQFF
V: TRBV6-1; D: NA; size: NA; J: TRBJ2-7; DNA: TGTGCCAGCAGTGATCAGGGAATCTACGAGCAGTACTTC; CDR3: CASSDQGIYEQYF
V: TRBV15; D: NA; size: NA; J: TRBJ1-5; DNA: TGTGCCACCAGCAGCTACAGGGCTGGCAATCAGCCCCAGCATTTT; CDR3: CATSSYRAGNQPQHF
V: TRBV7-9; D: TRBD1; size: NA; J: TRBJ2-3; DNA: TGTGCCAGCAGTTTAGAACCGGGACAGTTTACAGATACGCAGTATTTT; CDR3: CASSLEPGQFTDTQYF
V: TRBV2; D: NA; size: NA; J: TRBJ1-4; DNA: TGTGCCAGCAGGCCGGACGGGGGTAATGAAAAACTGTTTTTT; CDR3: CASRPDGGNEKLFF
V: TRBV19; D: NA; size: NA; J: TRBJ1-5; DNA: TGTGCCAGCAATCGGTACGATCAGCCCCAGCATTTT; CDR3: CASNRYDQPQHF
V: TRBV7-6; D: NA; size: NA; J: TRBJ2-7; DNA: TGTGCCAGCAGCTTAGAAGAAGGGGCGGACTCCTACGAGCAGTACTTC; CDR3: CASSLEEGADSYEQYF
V: TRBV7-9; D: NA; size: NA; J: TRBJ1-1; DNA: TGTGCCAGCAGCATAAAGGGACCGGGGGTCACTGAAGCTTTCTTT; CDR3: CASSIKGPGVTEAFF
V: TRBV7-3; D: TRBD2; size: NA; J: TRBJ2-3; DNA: TGTGCCAGCAGCTCTAGCGGGGTCTCAGATACGCAGTATTTT; CDR3: CASSSSGVSDTQYF
V: TRBV9; D: NA; size: NA; J: TRBJ2-5; DNA: TGTGCCAGCAGCGTAGCTACCGCGTACCAAGAGACCCAGTACTTC; CDR3: CASSVATAYQETQYF
V: TRBV6-5; D: NA; size: NA; J: TRBJ2-3; DNA: TGTGCCAGCAGTAGAGGACGTACAGATACGCAGTATTTT; CDR3: CASSRGRTDTQYF
V: TRBV5-1; D: TRBD1; size: NA; J: TRBJ2-5; DNA: TGCGCCAGCAGCTTGGCGACAGGGGTGCAAGAGACCCAGTACTTC; CDR3: CASSLATGVQETQYF
V: TRBV5-1; D: NA; size: NA; J: TRBJ1-2; DNA: TGCGCCAGCAGCCCATTTGGGAACCACAACTATGGCTACACCTTC; CDR3: CASSPFGNHNYGYTF
V: TRBV5-1; D: NA; size: NA; J: TRBJ1-5; DNA: TGCGCCAGCAGCTTGGCGGGTTATGATTGGTATCAGCCCCAGCATTTT; CDR3: CASSLAGYDWYQPQHF
V: TRBV20-1; D: NA; size: NA; J: TRBJ1-3; DNA: TGCAGTGCTAGTCTTAGCACGACTGGAAACACCATATATTTT; CDR3: CSASLSTTGNTIYF
V: TRBV6-1; D: NA; size: NA; J: TRBJ2-1; DNA: TGTGCCAGCAGTGAAATGTTAGGCAGGGGTAGAAATGAGCAGTTCTTC; CDR3: CASSEMLGRGRNEQFF
V: TRBV30; D: TRBD2; size: NA; J: TRBJ2-3; DNA: TGTGCCTGGAGCTTACTAGCGGGGAGCACAGATACGCAGTATTTT; CDR3: CAWSLLAGSTDTQYF
V: TRBV7-8; D: NA; size: NA; J: TRBJ1-4; DNA: TGTGCCAGCAGCTACCGGGACGCAAATATCCCGGAACTGTTTTTT; CDR3: CASSYRDANIPELFF
V: TRBV4-1; D: TRBD1; size: NA; J: TRBJ1-2; DNA: TGCGCCAGCAGCCAAGGGACAGGCAACTACTATGGCTACACCTTC; CDR3: CASSQGTGNYYGYTF
V: TRBV5-5; D: NA; size: NA; J: TRBJ1-2; DNA: TGTGCCAGCAGCTTTGGAGGAGCATCTAACTATGGCTACACCTTC; CDR3: CASSFGGASNYGYTF
V: TRBV6-5; D: NA; size: once; J: TRBJ2-3; DNA: TGTGCCAGCAGCGGACAGCACTCAGATACGCAGTATTTT; CDR3: CASSGQHSDTQYF
V: TRBV7-9; D: TRBD2; size: NA; J: TRBJ2-1; DNA: TGTGCCAGCAGCCGCACTCGCGGGGGGGCCGAGGAGCAGTTCTTC; CDR3: CASSRTRGGAEEQFF
V: TRBV5-1; D: NA; size: NA; J: TRBJ1-2; DNA: TGCGCCAGCAGCTTGGGCGGGCCTCAGCTTGGCTACACCTTC; CDR3: CASSLGGPQLGYTF
V: TRBV11-2; D: NA; size: NA; J: TRBJ2-7; DNA: TGTGCCAGCAGCTTAGAGGAGGGGAACACCTACGAGCAGTACTTC; CDR3: CASSLEEGNTYEQYF
V: TRBV2; D: NA; size: NA; J: TRBJ2-2; DNA: TGTGCCAGCAGTGATCTCGGGGGGCGAGGCACCGGGGAGCTGTTTTTT; CDR3: CASSDLGGRGTGELFF
V: TRBV19; D: TRBD1; size: NA; J: TRBJ2-7; DNA: TGTGCCAGTAGTATTGGGACAGGGACTGGGGAGCAGTACTTC; CDR3: CASSIGTGTGEQYF